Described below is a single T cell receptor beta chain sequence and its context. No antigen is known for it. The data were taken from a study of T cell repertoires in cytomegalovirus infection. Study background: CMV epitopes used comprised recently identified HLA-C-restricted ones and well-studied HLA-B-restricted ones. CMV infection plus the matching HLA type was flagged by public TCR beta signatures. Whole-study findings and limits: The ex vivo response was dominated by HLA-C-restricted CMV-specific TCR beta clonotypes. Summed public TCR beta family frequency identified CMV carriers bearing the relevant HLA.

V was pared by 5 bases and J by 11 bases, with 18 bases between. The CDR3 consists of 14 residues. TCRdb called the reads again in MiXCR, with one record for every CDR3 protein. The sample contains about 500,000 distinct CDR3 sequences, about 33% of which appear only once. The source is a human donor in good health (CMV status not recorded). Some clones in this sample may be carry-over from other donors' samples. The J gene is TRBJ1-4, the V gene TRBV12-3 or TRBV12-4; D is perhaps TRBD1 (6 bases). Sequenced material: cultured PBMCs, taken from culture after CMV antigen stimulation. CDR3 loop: CASSPQGIMGKLFF. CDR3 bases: TGTGCCAGCAGTCCACAGGGCATTATGGGGAAACTGTTTTTT.